Described below is a single TCR beta chain sequence and its context. This could be a read error, since a much larger clone is one nucleotide away. Together with a sample-barcoded 5' primer, a J-beta primer mix was included in a second PCR lasting about 7 to 12 cycles. TCRdb re-called the 5' RACE reads with MiXCR, one entry per CDR3 protein. The sample consists of about a million distinct CDR3 sequences, roughly 48% of them appearing once. Germline CDR1 and CDR2: SNHLY and FYNNEI. This CDR3 has 12 residues. Per sample, at least 5.5 micrograms of total RNA were extracted. This sample was taken from a study of blood T cells in healthy people across ages.

This TCR derives from a man younger than 40 in good health. The sequenced material came from blood. The rearrangement links TRBV2 to TRBJ2-7, with D possibly matching TRBD1 (6 bases). The chain's CDR3 is CASTGEFYERYF. As DNA, the CDR3 is TGTGCCAGCACAGGGGAGTTCTACGAGCGGTACTTC.